These 20 T cell receptor beta chains were all obtained from the same sample, sequenced in a study of Graves' ophthalmopathy and Graves' hyperthyroidism. RNA transcripts served as template for amplifying TCR beta CDR3 sequences. First-round RT-PCR employed HTBI primers, with a second-round multiplex PCR after it. MiXCR, run by TCRdb on the multiplex PCR reads, gives a single entry per CDR3 protein. The top ten clones hold approximately 10% of a sample with some 1.1 million distinct CDR3 sequences, about two fifths of them seen once. The sequencing input was peripheral blood or thyroid tissue (not recorded which). Source of these receptors: an adult man with Graves' hyperthyroidism.

The rearrangement joins TRBV29-1 to TRBJ1-1; no clear D gene. The CDR3 spans 12 residues. V gave up 7 bases and J gave up 1 base, with 10 bases separating them. CDR1 SQVTM and CDR2 ANQGSEA come from the germline V gene. CDR3 amino acids: CSAGPENTEAFF. Written as DNA, the CDR3 is TGCAGCGCCGGGCCAGAGAACACTGAAGCTTTCTTT.

Regarding this clonotype: A much larger clone differs by one base, so this may be a read error. J is TRBJ1-4 and V is TRBV12-3 or TRBV12-4, with D tentatively TRBD1 (6 bases). This CDR3 is 14 amino acids long. CDR3 region: CASSARTVDEKLVF. CDR3 sequence (DNA): TGTGCCAGCAGTGCGAGGACAGTAGATGAAAAACTGGTTTTT.

The chain recombines TRBV10-3 with TRBJ2-5; TRBD2 matches at 7 bases. There are 15 residues in the CDR3. From germline, CDR1 is ENHRY and CDR2 SYGVKD. Trimming cost V 4 bases and J 7 bases; bases outside gene matches: 12. The CDR3 protein is CAISGGRAGTVTQYF. The CDR3 coding sequence is TGTGCCATCAGTGGGGGTAGAGCGGGAACGGTGACCCAGTACTTC.

This clonotype has a count of ten or more. The V and J genes are TRBV12-3 or TRBV12-4 and TRBJ1-1, with 11 bases that match TRBD1. The CDR3 consists of 17 residues. J gave up 8 bases and V 4 bases, and 15 bases lay outside the gene matches. The CDR3 spells CASSSRDRGRFSLEAFF. Written as DNA, the CDR3 is TGTGCCAGCAGTTCCAGGGACAGGGGGAGGTTTTCATTAGAAGCTTTCTTT.

At least ten counts were recorded for this clonotype. The V and J genes are TRBV2 and TRBJ1-2, with D unresolved. The V end lost 1 base, the J end lost 2 bases, and 5 bases lay between the germline ends. Germline lookup yields CDR1 SNHLY and CDR2 FYNNEI. The CDR3 has 13 amino acids. The chain's CDR3 is CASSEGTNYGYTF. CDR3 DNA sequence: TGTGCCAGCAGTGAAGGAACCAACTATGGCTACACCTTC.

To note about this clonotype: The germline gene is not matched at one end of the junction; a read error may be the cause. V and J are TRBV7-2 and TRBJ2-1, with 13 bases that match TRBD2. CDR1 is SGHTA and CDR2 is FQGNSA in the germline V gene. The CDR3 is 17 residues long. CDR3 residues: CASTGLAGESSYNEQFF. The CDR3 DNA reads as TGCGCCAGCACCGGACTAGCGGGGGAGAGCTCCTACAATGAGCAGTTCTTC.

The V call is TRBV6-6, the J call TRBJ2-7; 9 bases line up with TRBD2. The V gene end was trimmed by 7 bases and the J gene end by 2 bases; junction bases not matched to a gene: 6. Germline values: CDR1 MNHNY, CDR2 SVGAGI (reference sequence). This CDR3 has 14 amino acids. The CDR3 sequence is CASKSGGPTYEQYF. CDR3 nucleotide sequence: TGTGCCAGCAAAAGCGGGGGGCCAACCTACGAGCAGTACTTC.

This clonotype was found many times. The chain has TRBV6-2 or TRBV6-3 and TRBJ1-5; D is unclear. Germline V gene data show CDR1 as MNHEY and CDR2 as SVGEGT. The CDR3 contains 13 residues. Trimming took off 6 bases at V and 2 bases at J, with 8 bases between the two ends. CDR3 sequence (DNA): TGTGCCAGCAGAAATGGGGGCAATCAGCCCCAGCATTTT. Protein sequence: CASRNGGNQPQHF.

The chain is built from TRBV25-1 and TRBJ1-6; TRBD1 matches 9 bases. The CDR3 contains 18 residues. The V gene's germline CDR1 is MGHDK and CDR2 SYGVNS. V was pared by 4 bases and J by 7 bases, with 14 bases of the junction left unmatched. CDR3 amino acids: CASSARGAGQGLNSPLHF. CDR3 coding DNA: TGTGCCAGCAGTGCTAGAGGGGCCGGACAGGGGCTCAATTCACCCCTCCACTTT.

This clonotype was seen a handful of times. The chain combines TRBV12-5 with TRBJ1-1; maybe TRBD1 (5 bases). Germline assignment: CDR1 LGHNT and CDR2 FRNRAP. The CDR3 length is 13 residues. V shed 5 bases and J shed 3 bases, with 10 bases lying between them. In DNA form, the CDR3 reads TGTGCTAGTGGTACAACAGGCTACACTGAAGCTTTCTTT. As protein: CASGTTGYTEAFF.

In its sample, this clonotype was seen many times. The rearrangement links TRBV20-1 to TRBJ2-7; tentatively, D is TRBD2 (6 bases). The CDR3 sequence is 14 residues long. Germline V lookup: CDR1 DFQATT, CDR2 SNEGSKA (reference sequence). Trimming removed 2 bases at V and 2 bases at J, with 13 bases between. The CDR3, as DNA: TGCAGTGCTAGATTGCGGGATCTCCCCTACGAGCAGTACTTC. As protein: CSARLRDLPYEQYF.

The genes are TRBV5-1 and TRBJ1-1; 9 positions agree with TRBD1. Germline trimming cut 6 bases from V and 2 bases from J; bases unmatched to any gene: 8. The CDR3 length is 15 residues. Germline assignment: CDR1 SGHRS and CDR2 YFSETQ. CDR3 in amino acids: CASTKGQGLNTEAFF. The CDR3 coding sequence is TGCGCCAGCACCAAAGGACAGGGGCTAAACACTGAAGCTTTCTTT.

This chain links TRBV7-2 with TRBJ2-5, with 9 bases aligning to TRBD2. V gave up 4 bases and J gave up 3 bases; unmatched junction bases: 9. The length of the CDR3 is 16 residues. From germline, CDR1 is SGHTA and CDR2 FQGNSA. The CDR3 DNA sequence: TGTGCCAGCAGCTCCCCTCTAGCGGGACTTAAAGAGACCCAGTACTTC. Its translation is CASSSPLAGLKETQYF.

The CDR3 region is CASSLSQSLGLLRTYEQYF. The CDR3, as DNA: TGTGCCAGCAGCTTGTCCCAATCCCTGGGTCTTCTACGAACCTACGAGCAGTACTTC. The chain joins TRBV7-2 to TRBJ2-7; D is ambiguous. In germline, CDR1 is SGHTA, CDR2 FQGNSA. The V end lost 3 bases, the J end lost 2 bases, and 26 bases lay between the germline ends. CDR3 length: 19 residues. The full variable domain, in which reference TRBV7-2 and TRBJ2-7 provide the parts outside the CDR3, is GAGVSQSPSNKVTEKGKDVELRCDPISGHTALYWYRQSLGQGLEFLIYFQGNSAPDKSGLPSDRFSAERTGGSVSTLTIQRTQQEDSAVYLCASSLSQSLGLLRTYEQYFGPGTRLTVT.

A note on this clonotype: A clone one base away is much larger, so this may be a read error. The rearrangement uses TRBV10-2 and TRBJ2-2; maybe TRBD2 (5 bases). This CDR3 is 10 amino acids long. From germline, CDR1 is WSHSY and CDR2 SAAADI. V lost 9 bases to trimming and J lost 8 bases, with 7 bases between them. The chain's CDR3 is CASWEGELFF. The CDR3 coding sequence is TGCGCCAGTTGGGAGGGGGAGCTGTTTTTT.

As for this clonotype: The junction departs from the called germline gene at one end, perhaps through a read error. CDR3: CTSSLTGQGSEQYF. CDR3 DNA sequence: TGTACCAGCAGCTTAACGGGACAGGGGAGCGAGCAGTACTTC. The gene calls are TRBV7-3 and TRBJ2-7; 10 bases are shared with TRBD1. This CDR3 has 14 amino acids. Germline CDR1 is SGHTA and CDR2 is FQGTGA.

This clonotype was counted many times. The chain employs TRBV7-9 and TRBJ2-7, with D tentatively TRBD1 or TRBD2 (6 bases each). CDR1 is SEHNR, CDR2 FQNEAQ, per germline (reference sequence). This CDR3 region has 14 residues. Deletions cut 5 bases from V and 3 bases from J, with 14 bases between. The CDR3 DNA sequence: TGTGCCAGCAGCCGCACGGGGGCAGGCTACGAGCAGTACTTC. Protein product: CASSRTGAGYEQYF.

This clonotype appeared a few times. V is TRBV7-4 and J is TRBJ1-5; D possibly corresponds to TRBD1 (5 bases). The CDR3 sequence is 12 residues long. The V end was cut by 4 bases, the J end by 8 bases, with 9 bases between. Germline CDR1 and CDR2: SGHVT and SQSDAQ. The CDR3 DNA reads TGTGCCAGCAGCTCGAGGGGAGAGCCCCAGCATTTT. It yields the protein CASSSRGEPQHF. The full variable domain, completed using reference TRBV7-4 and TRBJ1-5, is GAGVSQSPRYKVAKRGRDVALRCDSISGHVTLYWYRQTLGQGSEVLTYSQSDAQRDKSGRPSGRFSAERPERSVSTLKIQRTEQGDSAVYLCASSSRGEPQHFGDGTRLSIL.

In this sample, this clonotype turned up many times. CDR3 sequence reads: CSVGPTEETQYF. The CDR3 DNA reads TGCAGCGTTGGGCCGACAGAAGAGACCCAGTACTTC. V is TRBV29-1 and J is TRBJ2-5, with a possible D match to TRBD1 (5 bases). The V end lost 4 bases, the J end lost 3 bases, and 9 bases lay between the germline ends. The germline V gene encodes CDR1 SQVTM and CDR2 ANQGSEA. The CDR3 spans 12 residues.

This clonotype showed up many times. The chain recombines TRBV20-1 with TRBJ2-2, with 8 bases matching TRBD1. The CDR3 runs to 12 residues. V dropped 7 bases and J dropped 6; count of bases not matched to a gene: 4. Germline-derived CDR1 and CDR2 are DFQATT and SNEGSKA (reference sequence). The CDR3 sequence: CSVTGAAGELFF. In nucleotides, the CDR3 is TGCAGTGTGACAGGGGCGGCCGGGGAGCTGTTTTTT.